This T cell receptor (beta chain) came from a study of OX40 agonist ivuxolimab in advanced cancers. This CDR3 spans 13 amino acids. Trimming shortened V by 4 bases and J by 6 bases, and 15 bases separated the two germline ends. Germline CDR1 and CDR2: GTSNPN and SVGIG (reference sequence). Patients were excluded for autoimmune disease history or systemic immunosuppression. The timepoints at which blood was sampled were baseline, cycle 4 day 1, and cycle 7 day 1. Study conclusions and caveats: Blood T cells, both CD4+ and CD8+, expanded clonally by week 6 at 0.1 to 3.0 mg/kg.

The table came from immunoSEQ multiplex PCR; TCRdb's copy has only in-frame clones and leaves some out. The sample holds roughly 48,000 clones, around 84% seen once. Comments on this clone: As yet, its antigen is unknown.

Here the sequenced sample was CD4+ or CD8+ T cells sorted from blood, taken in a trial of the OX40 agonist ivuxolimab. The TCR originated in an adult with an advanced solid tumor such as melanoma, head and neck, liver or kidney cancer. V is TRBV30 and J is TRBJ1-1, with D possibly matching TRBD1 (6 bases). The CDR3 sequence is CAWTRTGGSEAFF. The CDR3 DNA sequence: TGTGCCTGGACGAGAACGGGGGGCTCTGAAGCTTTCTTT.